This T cell receptor (beta chain) was profiled in a study of cytomegalovirus exposure and HLA in healthy donors (dated by TCRdb to 2015 to 2018). Concerning the study at large: According to an earlier analysis of a few hundred of the donors, about 179 million T cells yielded roughly 110 million unique TCR beta sequences and about 300 Gb of sequence data. In a later genetic analysis, genome-wide SNP genotypes for about 65% of the roughly 670 donors were used, and that subset was treated as a discovery cohort. Of the approximately 400 genotyped donors, over 65% fell in the genetic ancestry cluster associated with self-reported Caucasian donors. Typing coverage differed by locus: A, B, C, DRB1 and DQB1 were typed in about 620-640 donors, DQA1 in about 560, DPA1 in around 610, and DPB1 in approximately 450. In addition to the first cohort of around 670 subjects, a separate validation cohort of over 90 different subjects was used. On average, approximately 250,000 unique TCR beta nucleotide sequences were sequenced per donor among 398 genotyped donors of the cohort, with about 17% of those sequences being non-productive. In a later analysis, previously published TCR beta repertoires from some 640 donors were re-analyzed and high-resolution HLA genotyping was added so that TCR occurrence patterns could be studied. The study was designed to test whether signatures of past pathogen exposure could be identified by cataloging public T cell receptors. Roughly five DR-DQ haplotypes were treated as single units for association and clustering because of strong linkage in the cohort. High-throughput TCR immunosequencing, statistical association of individual TCRs with disease status, and machine learning were combined to predict cytomegalovirus infection status. In an earlier analysis of several hundred of the donors, high-throughput TCR beta sequencing was used to judge whether each TCR beta V gene segment behaved as functional or pseudogenic. All discovery cohort repertoires had been generated on a single sequencing platform. HLA typing covered class I and class II loci at four-digit resolution. In the later analysis, no new phenotypic data were used to find candidate immune exposures; instead, reliance was placed on TCR beta sequences and their occurrence across donors. The study profiled the T cell repertoires of about 640 subjects by immunosequencing and related them to cytomegalovirus serostatus. Donor age, sex, ethnicity and CMV serostatus were compiled together with the repertoire data. About 330 gigabases of sequencing data and around 80 million unique TCR sequences made up an early release that covered over 550 HLA-typed donors.

A word on this clone: The target of this receptor is not known. One base away there is no much larger clone; base qualities are not given.

From cysteine to phenylalanine, the CDR3 is 15 amino acids long. The kept DNA is CDR3 alone, 45 bases in frame from the first base. The germline V and J ends show losses of 5 bases and 4 bases respectively, and no gene match explains 6 bases of the junction. Looking up the germline V gene yields CDR1 SGHTA and CDR2 FQGNSA. Libraries were constructed by the immunoSEQ multiplex PCR assay. For the multiplex PCR, a mixture combining 60 forward primers for TCR Vbeta segments and 13 reverse primers for TCR Jbeta segments was used. A multiplex PCR assay on genomic DNA amplified the CDR3 region of rearranged TCR beta genes. On the Illumina HiSeq System, the amplified TCR beta libraries were sequenced as 87-base-pair reads. Per the source publication's procedure: Across the 500 to 700 repertoires, a later analysis counted 80 million or so unique TCR beta chains, approximately 12 million of which were shared by at least two donors. Raw reads were error-corrected and collapsed into unique sequences with a nearest-neighbor algorithm that merged closely related sequences to remove PCR and sequencing errors. To assign V, D and J gene segments, CDR3 sequences were aligned to IMGT reference sequences. For a sequence to be retained, a match of at least six nucleotides to both a V gene segment and a J gene segment was required. A rearrangement was called productive if the CDR3 had no stop codons and remained in frame with V and J, and every other rearrangement was called non-productive. Following IMGT convention, CDR3 was defined as the stretch from the second conserved V-encoded cysteine to the conserved J-encoded phenylalanine. The earlier analysis of 587 of the donors excluded any sequence lacking an unambiguous match to a single V gene segment. In an earlier analysis of 587 of the donors, V segments were called functional above 56.7% productive rearrangements and were called segregating when the between-donor standard deviation exceeded 5%. A statistical classification framework was developed to diagnose cytomegalovirus status using the catalog of TCR beta chain sequences. In a later analysis, TCR nucleotide sequences were compared against IMGT/GENE-DB human TR gene sequences so that V and J genes could be assigned. A later analysis assigned CDR3 sequences and most-parsimonious VDJ recombination scenarios with the TCRdist pipeline. In a later analysis, every TCR beta chain was defined by the combination of its CDR3 amino acid sequence and its V-gene family, and reads without a unique V-gene family were dropped. A later analysis removed roughly 590 highly shared, low-generation-probability nucleotide sequences to deal with suspected cross-contamination and a sequencing artifact. For each public chain, a later analysis derived a clonal expansion index from normalized ranks of inferred template counts within each repertoire. A later analysis computed generation probabilities with a VDJ recombination model fitted to out-of-frame rearrangements, and checked the results against IGoR. In a later analysis, hypergeometric tests were used to score TCR-TCR, TCR-HLA and TCR-CMV co-occurrence, with a repertoire-size bias correction applied to TCR pairs. In a later analysis, false discovery rates were estimated by permuting HLA or CMV assignments 20 times. In a later analysis, co-occurring TCRs were grouped using DBSCAN, with TCRdist sequence similarity added in when clustering inside HLA-allele-positive subsets. Repertoires with fewer than 30,000 or more than 120,000 public chains were left out of co-occurrence clustering, as were about 5 repertoires with anomalous nucleotide sharing. TCRdb re-hosts the immuneACCESS table, in-frame sequences only. Its copies lack some clones; in the studies checked, an unresolved V gene accounts for under half of them, and the cause for the rest is not known. D and trimming come from the DNA, and the V and J calls and clone size come from that table. Across this sample there are about 52,000 clones, with around 70% seen only once. The ten largest clones add up to more than 9% of the sample.

Findings and caveats that apply to the study as a whole: Broadly in line with IMGT annotations, most TCR beta V segments showed up in productive rearrangements about 87% or about 30% of the time in an earlier analysis of several hundred of the donors. A further reported finding was that TCR beta sequences accurately predicted the HLA-A and HLA-B alleles for most subjects in the first cohort. In the study, 164 TCR beta chains were listed as associated with cytomegalovirus. Most TCR sequences were seen in very few donors, while some public TCRs were found in many individuals. Linkage disequilibrium might explain the correlated functional status among segregating V segments, but an unknown experimental factor could not be excluded. Because HLA typing was unavailable for some donors at each locus, only the typed subset was used in association tests. Some IMGT-functional V segments, including TRBV6-2 and TRBV6-3, could not be distinguished by the 87-base-pair reads and were therefore excluded. A later genetic analysis reported fewer N-insertions in productive TCRs among donors in an Asian-associated ancestry cluster than the approximately 670-donor mean. The authors suggested that the approach could potentially be generalized to other disease states and immunological phenotypes. Sequencing depth was assumed to be roughly uniform across donors in the presence/absence analyses, though that assumption may not hold. In a later analysis, TCR association rates were found to vary across HLA loci, with the most associated TCRs seen for DRB1 alleles and the fewest for HLA-C alleles. According to a later analysis, parvovirus B19, influenza, CMV and Epstein-Barr virus appeared linked to several top co-occurrence clusters. In a later genetic analysis, a missense DCLRE1C variant was associated with V-gene and J-gene trimming of TCR beta chains, and the association was replicated in an independent cohort. According to a later analysis, most CMV-associated TCR beta chains appeared to be HLA-restricted, and the HLA associations seemed to be driven largely by CMV exposure. CMV serostatus was the only immune exposure information available for the cohort. Strong co-occurrence of HLA alleles, especially DR and DQ, made assigning TCR associations to individual alleles difficult. Three of the identified cytomegalovirus-associated TCR beta chains were confirmed in vitro to be specific for cytomegalovirus antigens. The classifier was reported to diagnose cytomegalovirus status with high specificity and sensitivity in both the original cohort and the validation cohort. A group of highly shared sequence variants was considered likely to be a technical artifact of the sequencing pipeline. Specific HLA alleles were associated with 16,951 TCR beta sequences at a false discovery rate of 0.05 in a later analysis. Because counts were too low, about 18 rarely observed V segments, including chromosome 9 orphons, were left out of the earlier analysis of a few hundred of the donors. This cohort had only TCR beta chains sequenced, and the lack of alpha or paired-chain data limited which features could be detected. In a later analysis, HLA-associated TCR beta chains were found to be more clonally expanded and to have lower generation probabilities than equally common non-associated chains.

The cohort comprised fewer than 700 healthy bone marrow donors. At the time of sampling, all cohort members were nominally healthy, though unrecorded immune exposures were likely present. The donor tested CMV seronegative and was one of the 352 seronegative cohort members. A peripheral blood sample was provided by each donor, and peripheral blood mononuclear cells were used for TCR beta sequencing. Genomic DNA extraction from the blood cell samples was performed with the Qiagen DNeasy Blood Extraction Kit. What was sequenced was PBMCs. The chain was built from TRBV7-2 and TRBJ2-1; TRBD2 fits 9 bases in the junction. The TCR sequence derives from a woman between 50 and 59 years old in good health and CMV-seronegative. CDR3 loop: CASSRWAGGYNEQFF. The nucleotide sequence is TGTGCCAGCAGCAGGTGGGCGGGAGGGTACAATGAGCAGTTCTTC.